The sequence of this T cell receptor (beta chain) was determined in a study of blood T cell repertoires in COVID-19 (dated by TCRdb to the early 2020s). Regarding the study in general: Collaborator samples came from the United States, Italy and Spain and covered acute and convalescent phases of COVID-19. The prospective study material was composed of cDNA or gDNA derived from T cells, B-cell-depleted T cells, or PBMCs. Deeply sampled blood TCRbeta repertoires from subjects exposed to, actively infected with, or recovered from COVID-19 were included in the dataset. A freely available public database, intended as a resource for researchers studying the immune response to SARS-CoV-2, is where the repertoires were released. The samples were drawn from two sources: the first 160 participants of the ongoing ImmuneRACE study, and over 1,000 subjects contributed by 6 global collaborators. The sample metadata nearly always contained a de-identified subject ID, COVID-19 status, age in years and sex. HLA class I and class II types, where available, came from metadata supplied by the sample provider rather than from assay-based typing. What the study reported, not specific to this receptor: The amount of clinical and demographic metadata varied by source and participant and was provided uncurated.

The immunoSEQ Assay, a bias-controlled multiplex PCR, was used to amplify TCRbeta CDR3 regions from genomic DNA. In the source study's methods: The number of nucleated cells in each sample was estimated from the amplification of reference gene primers within the assay. To quantify the absolute abundance of each unique TCRbeta CDR3 rearrangement, sequence reads were collapsed and filtered. For each sample, productive Simpson clonality was calculated by taking the square root of Simpson's diversity index across productive rearrangements. The clones in this table, taken by TCRdb from immuneACCESS, are in-frame only. Not every clone is retained; where verified, under half of the shortfall comes from an unresolved V gene, and the cause of the rest is unknown. The V and J calls and clone size are taken from that table; D and trimming were inferred from the DNA. This sample lists 130,000 to 150,000 clones; roughly 88% were detected once. The ten largest clonotypes hold 0.95% to 1.5% of the sample.

Measured from the cysteine to the phenylalanine, the CDR3 is 14 residues long. This entry keeps only the CDR3 DNA: 42 bases, framed from base 1. Participants in the prospective study were enrolled through a virtual design, were aged roughly 18 to 100 years, and lived in 24 United States geographic areas. Cohort assignment in the prospective study relied on participant-reported clinical history from a screening survey and a study questionnaire. In the prospective study, mobile phlebotomists collected whole blood, serum and a nasopharyngeal or oropharyngeal swab from each participant. Participants in the prospective study had the option to provide additional blood draws and questionnaires over an approximately 2-month period. Blood samples from the prospective study were shipped frozen or at room temperature prior to DNA extraction. Notes on this clone: Its specific antigen is unknown. Per-nucleotide qualities are absent, and no much larger clonotype sits a single base away.

The sample comprised PBMCs or T cells enriched from blood (not recorded which). The sequence was obtained from a woman in her 30s with acute COVID-19. The rearranged chain carries TRBV21-1 and TRBJ1-4. TRBV21-1 is designated a pseudogene. The CDR3 reads CASSEAAAPGKLFF. In nucleotide form, the sequence is TGTGCCAGCAGCGAAGCGGCCGCCCCGGGAAAACTGTTTTTT.